This TCR beta chain comes out of a study of blood T cell repertoires in COVID-19. Overall study context: PBMCs, B-cell-depleted T cells, or T cells provided the cDNA or gDNA that made up the material.

How the authors handled the data: Amplifying reference gene primers gave estimates of nucleated cell counts. This table comes from immunoSEQ multiplex PCR, and its TCRdb copy is limited to in-frame clones, with some not included. For V, J and clone size, that table is used; D and trimming come from the DNA. The sample holds about 200,000 clones, around nine tenths seen once. V lost 4 bases and J lost 3, with 13 bases in between. Germline V CDR1 and CDR2: LNHDA, SQIVND (reference sequence). The CDR3 has 15 residues. Source material: peripheral blood. This chain uses TRBV19 with TRBJ1-5; possible D gene TRBD1, 5 bases. The sequence was obtained from a middle-aged man with active or convalescent COVID-19. The CDR3 sequence: CASSTLGGLNQPQHF. In DNA, the CDR3 is TGTGCCAGTAGTACCCTCGGGGGTCTCAATCAGCCCCAGCATTTT.